These 25 T cell receptor beta chains share one sample of origin, sequenced in a study of CD8 T cells in ankylosing spondylitis. TCRdb fed the 5' RACE reads into MiXCR, producing one record per CDR3 protein. This sample has roughly 180,000 distinct CDR3 sequences; around 13% occur once, and the top ten carry about 15%. Sequencing was performed on blood, either unsorted or a sorted T cell fraction (not recorded which). The receptor set was obtained from a male donor with ankylosing spondylitis or in good health (not recorded which).

J is TRBJ2-7 and V is TRBV6-2 or TRBV6-3; 8 nucleotides line up with TRBD1. The CDR3 has 15 residues. In germline, CDR1 is MNHEY, CDR2 SVGEGT. V shed 2 bases and J 3 bases; nucleotides not matched to a gene: 6. CDR3 coding DNA: TGTGCCAGCAGTTACCGGACAGGGTCCCACTACGAGCAGTACTTC. Amino acid sequence: CASSYRTGSHYEQYF.

In its sample, this clonotype was seen many times. The chain combines TRBV5-1 with TRBJ2-3; D possibly corresponds to TRBD2 (5 bases). Deletions cut 1 base from V and 0 bases from J, with 9 bases between. This CDR3 has 15 residues. Germline values: CDR1 SGHRS, CDR2 YFSETQ. CDR3 in amino acids: CASSLKTGSTDTQYF. CDR3 nucleotide sequence: TGCGCCAGCAGCTTGAAGACGGGGAGCACAGATACGCAGTATTTT.

This clonotype was detected many times. The chain is built from TRBV4-1 and TRBJ2-1; TRBD2 matches at 10 bases. Germline loops: CDR1 MGHRA, CDR2 YSYEKL. CDR3 length equals 18 residues. V was pared by 0 bases and J by 1 base, with 6 bases of the junction left unmatched. CDR3 in amino acids: CASSQDRQRGGSYNEQFF. Here the CDR3 DNA reads TGCGCCAGCAGCCAAGATAGACAGCGGGGGGGTTCCTACAATGAGCAGTTCTTC.

This clonotype has only a few counts. This rearrangement joins TRBV6-5 to TRBJ1-2; D not certain. This CDR3 has 13 amino acids. Trimming shortened V by 3 bases and J by 0 bases, and 5 bases separated the two germline ends. The germline CDR1 and CDR2 sequences are MNHEY and SVGAGI. As DNA, the CDR3 is TGTGCCAGCAGTTATGCAGCTAACTATGGCTACACCTTC. It encodes CASSYAANYGYTF.

The V call is TRBV15, the J call TRBJ2-7; 7 positions match TRBD1. Germline assignment: CDR1 LNHNV and CDR2 YYDKDF (reference sequence). The CDR3 runs to 15 residues. The V gene end was trimmed by 0 bases and the J gene end by 2 bases; junction bases not matched to a gene: 4. The CDR3 nucleotides are TGTGCCACCAGCAGAGAGGCAGGGGGAACCTACGAGCAGTACTTC. Translating gives CATSREAGGTYEQYF.

This clonotype was seen a handful of times. The chain employs TRBV10-2 and TRBJ2-4; the D is unclear. The CDR3 runs to 14 residues. V dropped 10 bases and J dropped 6 bases, with 19 bases sitting between them. Germline V gene lookup returns CDR1 WSHSY and CDR2 SAAADI. The DNA of the CDR3 is TGCGCCACCTCTGCCGGCAGTTCTAGAAACATTCAGTACTTC. Its translation: CATSAGSSRNIQYF.

This sequence joins TRBV5-5 and TRBJ2-2; perhaps TRBD2 as D (6 bases). The CDR3 has 17 residues. V shed 4 bases and J shed 5 bases, with 21 bases lying between them. CDR1 and CDR2 from the germline V gene are SGHKS and YYEKEE (reference sequence). CDR3 sequence: CASSPDRGALGTGELFF. Here the CDR3 DNA reads TGTGCCAGCAGCCCGGATCGCGGGGCCCTCGGTACCGGGGAGCTGTTTTTT.

The chain is built from TRBV27 and TRBJ2-1, with D perhaps TRBD2 (5 bases). The CDR3 has 13 amino acids. V was clipped by 4 bases and J by 7 bases, with 11 bases between them. Per the germline V gene, CDR1 is MNHEY and CDR2 is SMNVEV (reference sequence). The CDR3 coding sequence is TGTGCCAGCAGTTGGAGAGGGATGAATGAGCAGTTCTTC. It translates to CASSWRGMNEQFF.

The gene calls are TRBV15 and TRBJ1-2; TRBD1 aligns across 7 bases. Germline loops: CDR1 LNHNV, CDR2 YYDKDF (reference sequence). J was trimmed by 3 bases and V by 2 bases; bases with no gene match: 6. There are 15 residues in the CDR3. Here the CDR3 DNA reads TGTGCCACCAGCAGATCAGGGGGAAGGGACTATGGCTACACCTTC. Protein sequence: CATSRSGGRDYGYTF. The full variable domain, its missing parts supplied by reference TRBV15 and TRBJ1-2, is DAMVIQNPRYQVTQFGKPVTLSCSQTLNHNVMYWYQQKSSQAPKLLFHYYDKDFNNEADTPDNFQSRRPNTSFCFLDIRSPGLGDTAMYLCATSRSGGRDYGYTFGSGTRLTVV.

This clonotype was observed a handful of times. This chain uses TRBV3-1 with TRBJ1-1; D remains ambiguous. The CDR3 covers 15 residues. V was pared by 4 bases and J by 0 bases, with 12 bases between. Germline CDR1 is LGHDT and CDR2 is YNNKEL (reference sequence). The CDR3 protein is CASSPHTDLNTEAFF. As DNA, the CDR3 is TGTGCCAGCAGCCCCCATACAGACCTGAACACTGAAGCTTTCTTT.

The chain joins TRBV6-1 to TRBJ2-3; 13 bases match TRBD2. CDR3 length: 16 amino acids. Germline CDR1 reads MNHNS; CDR2 reads SASEGT. V lost 8 bases, J lost 0 bases, and 5 bases stayed unmatched. The CDR3 loop reads CASGMGLAGSTDTQYF. Here the CDR3 DNA reads TGTGCCAGCGGCATGGGACTAGCGGGAAGCACAGATACGCAGTATTTT.

This clonotype was recorded a few times. This chain links TRBV28 with TRBJ2-7; D uncertain. V was shortened by 1 base and J by 5 bases, with 9 bases between the two germline ends. Germline V gene lookup returns CDR1 MDHEN and CDR2 SYDVKM. This CDR3 is 13 amino acids long. The CDR3 nucleotides are TGTGCCAGCAGTTTATTACAATATGACGAGCAGTACTTC. It codes for CASSLLQYDEQYF.

Only a few counts were recorded for this clonotype. In DNA, the CDR3 is TGCGCCAGCAGCTTGGCGGGGGGGACGAACGAGCAGTACTTC. It specifies CASSLAGGTNEQYF. The rearrangement links TRBV5-1 to TRBJ2-7, with 8 bases matching TRBD2. The CDR3 consists of 14 residues. V was clipped by 0 bases and J by 5 bases; unmatched bases: 4. CDR1 and CDR2 (germline): SGHRS, YFSETQ.

The chain couples TRBV7-9 to TRBJ2-1; weak D call: TRBD2 (5 bases). V lost 1 base and J lost 10, with 8 bases in between. The germline V gene encodes CDR1 SEHNR and CDR2 FQNEAQ (reference sequence). The CDR3 runs 12 residues. The CDR3 DNA sequence: TGTGCCAGCAGCTTAGTGAGGGAAGAGCAGTTCTTC. It specifies CASSLVREEQFF.

This clonotype was counted between two and nine times. V and J are TRBV18 and TRBJ1-2; 8 bases fit TRBD1. With 3 bases clipped from V and 8 bases from J, the junction kept 8 bases outside the gene matches. The CDR3 extends over 14 amino acids. Looked up from germline, CDR1 is KGHSH and CDR2 is LQKENI. This CDR3 is CASSPTTGVRGYTF. As DNA, the CDR3 is TGTGCCAGCTCACCGACGACAGGGGTACGGGGCTACACCTTC.

This clonotype was found many times. V and J are TRBV29-1 and TRBJ2-7, with D perhaps matching TRBD1 (6 bases). Germline loops: CDR1 SQVTM, CDR2 ANQGSEA. The CDR3 loop spans 12 amino acids. The ends were cut back, 5 bases at V and 4 bases at J, with 12 bases in the middle. Written as DNA, the CDR3 is TGCAGCGTTTTGATGGGGACATACGAGCAGTACTTC. The encoded protein is CSVLMGTYEQYF.

This clonotype was counted ten times or more. This chain connects TRBV29-1 to TRBJ2-2, with D possibly matching TRBD1 (6 bases). V gave up 3 bases and J gave up 4 bases, with 9 bases separating them. This CDR3 comprises 13 residues. Germline V lookup: CDR1 SQVTM, CDR2 ANQGSEA. CDR3 sequence (DNA): TGCAGCGTTGAGGGGGCTGTCACCGGGGAGCTGTTTTTT. This sequence encodes CSVEGAVTGELFF.

This chain connects TRBV13 to TRBJ2-1; D is uncertain. CDR1 and CDR2 from the germline V gene are PRHDT and FYEKMQ (reference sequence). The CDR3 extends over 14 amino acids. Trimming took 1 base from V and 5 from J, leaving 9 bases between them. The CDR3 protein is CASSLVGIHNEQFF. In DNA, the CDR3 is TGTGCCAGCAGCTTAGTGGGGATCCACAATGAGCAGTTCTTC.

J is TRBJ2-5 and V is TRBV5-5, with D perhaps matching TRBD1 (6 bases). With 3 bases removed from V and 4 bases from J, the gap between germline ends came to 16 bases. The CDR3 has 15 amino acids. The germline V gene encodes CDR1 SGHKS and CDR2 YYEKEE (reference sequence). The CDR3 sequence: CASSSEQGIGETQYF. Here the CDR3 DNA reads TGTGCCAGCAGCTCGGAACAGGGAATCGGAGAGACCCAGTACTTC.

The V gene is TRBV20-1, the J gene TRBJ2-7, with 7 nucleotides matching TRBD2. V trimming: 3 bases; J trimming: 1 base; junction bases outside the gene matches: 3. Germline loops: CDR1 DFQATT, CDR2 SNEGSKA (reference sequence). The length of the CDR3 is 13 residues. The CDR3 DNA is TGCAGTGCTAGGGCTAGCGGATCCTACGAGCAGTACTTC. It codes for CSARASGSYEQYF.

This clonotype was seen a few times. V usage is TRBV13 and J usage is TRBJ1-2; D not resolved. Germline CDR1 and CDR2: PRHDT and FYEKMQ (reference sequence). The CDR3 is 13 residues long. With 3 bases removed from V and 4 bases from J, the gap between germline ends came to 9 bases. CDR3 sequence: CASSLGSSYGYTF. The CDR3 DNA follows: TGTGCCAGCAGCTTGGGATCCTCCTATGGCTACACCTTC.

This clonotype was counted only a few times. The rearrangement uses TRBV18 and TRBJ1-6; D is uncertain. With 1 base removed from V and 7 bases from J, the gap between germline ends came to 8 bases. The CDR3 contains 14 residues. In germline, CDR1 is KGHSH, CDR2 LQKENI. This chain's CDR3 is CASSPQGWNSPLHF. CDR3 DNA sequence: TGTGCCAGCTCACCACAGGGTTGGAATTCACCCCTCCACTTT.

This clonotype was recorded a few times. V is TRBV11-2 and J is TRBJ1-1; 7 nucleotides line up with TRBD1. The CDR3 runs to 18 residues. V lost 5 bases to trimming and J lost 0 bases; unmatched junction nucleotides: 15. CDR1 and CDR2 (germline): SGHAT, FQNNGV. The CDR3 loop is CASSTWDTPRGLNTEAFF. CDR3 DNA: TGTGCCAGCAGCACCTGGGACACCCCAAGGGGGCTGAACACTGAAGCTTTCTTT.

The chain uses TRBV2 and TRBJ2-7; 13 bases agree with TRBD2. Germline CDR1 and CDR2: SNHLY and FYNNEI. V lost 10 bases and J lost 5; bases outside the gene matches: 5. CDR3 length: 13 amino acids. The CDR3: CATILAGGNEQYF. CDR3 in DNA: TGTGCCACGATACTAGCGGGAGGGAACGAGCAGTACTTC.

For the CDR3, the DNA is TGTGCCAGCAGTGACCCAAACAGGGCAGATACGCAGTATTTT. This gives the protein CASSDPNRADTQYF. The chain links TRBV2 to TRBJ2-3; D is possibly TRBD1 (6 bases). Germline CDR1 SNHLY, CDR2 FYNNEI. The CDR3 loop spans 14 amino acids. Trimming took 3 bases from V and 4 from J, leaving 11 bases between them.